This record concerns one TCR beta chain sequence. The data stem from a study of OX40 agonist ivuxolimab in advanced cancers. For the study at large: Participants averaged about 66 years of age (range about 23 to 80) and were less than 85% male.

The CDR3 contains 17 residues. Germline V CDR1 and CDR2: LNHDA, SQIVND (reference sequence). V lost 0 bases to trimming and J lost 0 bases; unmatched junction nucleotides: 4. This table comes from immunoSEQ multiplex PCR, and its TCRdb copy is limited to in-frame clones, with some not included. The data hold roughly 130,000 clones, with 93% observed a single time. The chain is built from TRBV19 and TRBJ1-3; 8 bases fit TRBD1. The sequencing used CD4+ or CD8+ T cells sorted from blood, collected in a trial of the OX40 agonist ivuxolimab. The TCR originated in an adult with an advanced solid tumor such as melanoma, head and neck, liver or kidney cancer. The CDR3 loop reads CASSIEGTGSSGNTIYF. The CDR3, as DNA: TGTGCCAGTAGTATAGAGGGGACAGGCTCCTCTGGAAACACCATATATTTT.